The entry below describes one TCR beta chain. Its target is unknown. The data derive from a study of beta chain features in type 1 diabetes. General study points: Moderate but significant shortening of TCRB CDR3s was recorded in all four CD4+ subsets from Type 1 diabetes patients. Since sequencing was performed on cDNA, cells with high TCR expression could be over-represented.

Expressed TCRB transcripts were sequenced after all isolated RNA was converted to cDNA. Repertoires were generated with immunoSEQ multiplex PCR, while TCRdb's copy carries only in-frame clones and drops some. This table holds about 210,000 clones, about a tenth found once. Germline-derived CDR1 and CDR2 are MNHEY and SMNVEV (reference sequence). V lost 5 bases and J lost 6; bases outside the gene matches: 8. This CDR3 is 16 amino acids long. Sorted CD4+ subsets: naive, central memory, regulatory, stem cell-like memory (CD45RO/CCR7/CD25/CD127/CD95/CD27 panel). This TCR derives from a man between 18 and 29 years old in good health. The chain combines TRBV27 with TRBJ2-7, with TRBD2 matching over 15 bases. Sequenced: central memory CD4+ T cells from blood. The CDR3 loop reads CASSPAPGLAGGEQYF. In nucleotides, the CDR3 is TGTGCCAGCAGTCCCGCGCCGGGACTAGCGGGAGGCGAGCAGTACTTC.